Following are 5 T cell receptor beta chains from one sample sequenced in a study of T cells after yellow fever vaccination. A single record per CDR3 protein comes from TCRdb applying MiXCR to the 5' RACE reads. The table has approximately 150,000 distinct CDR3 sequences, approximately 7.7% seen once. The source material was CD4+ T cells sorted from PBMCs, sampled 5 days after the yellow fever booster vaccination. The receptors were sampled from a man aged 25 to 40 who received the YFV17D yellow fever vaccine.

This clonotype was recorded at least ten times. The chain employs TRBV7-3 and TRBJ1-6; D is uncertain. The CDR3 extends over 15 amino acids. Germline loops: CDR1 SGHTA, CDR2 FQGTGA. Trimming stripped 6 bases from V and 3 bases from J, with 12 bases between. The CDR3 is CASSLQPDYNSPLHF. CDR3 sequence (DNA): TGTGCCAGCAGTTTACAGCCTGACTATAATTCACCCCTCCACTTT.

This clonotype has just a few counts. V gene TRBV19 combines with J gene TRBJ2-7; D not certain. CDR1 is LNHDA and CDR2 is SQIVND in the germline V gene (reference sequence). The CDR3 consists of 15 residues. V was cut by 6 bases and J by 2 bases, with 17 bases left in between. CDR3 in amino acids: CASSEGPRPTYEQYF. CDR3 nucleotide sequence: TGTGCCAGTAGCGAAGGGCCGAGGCCAACCTACGAGCAGTACTTC.

The table lists this clonotype with many counts. The CDR3 region is CASRPGVPNEKLFF. The DNA for the CDR3 is TGTGCCAGCAGACCGGGGGTCCCTAATGAAAAACTGTTTTTT. The chain uses TRBV4-2 and TRBJ1-4, with a weak D call TRBD1 (5 bases). Germline V gene data show CDR1 as LGHNA and CDR2 as YNFKEQ. Trimming took 6 bases from V and 3 from J, leaving 11 bases between them. CDR3 size: 14 residues.

This clonotype was observed at least ten times. For the CDR3, the DNA is TGTGCCAGCGACAGGGGGAACACCGGGGAGCTGTTTTTT. Translated: CASDRGNTGELFF. This chain links TRBV6-1 with TRBJ2-2, with 8 bases lining up with TRBD1. The germline V gene encodes CDR1 MNHNS and CDR2 SASEGT. V lost 8 bases to trimming and J lost 1 base; unmatched junction nucleotides: 0. The CDR3 runs to 13 residues.

This clonotype was seen repeatedly, ten times or more. This chain links TRBV15 with TRBJ2-1; D possibly corresponds to TRBD2 (5 bases). CDR3 length: 13 amino acids. Per the germline V gene, CDR1 is LNHNV and CDR2 is YYDKDF (reference sequence). V dropped 5 bases and J dropped 4 bases, with 9 bases sitting between them. This CDR3 reads CATSRGRYNEQFF. CDR3 sequence (DNA): TGTGCCACCAGCCGAGGGCGGTACAATGAGCAGTTCTTC.